The present T cell receptor (beta chain) was sequenced within a study of blood T cells in healthy people across ages. A second PCR, run for roughly 7 to 11 cycles, used a sample-barcoded 5' primer plus a J-beta primer mix. MiXCR, run by TCRdb on the 5' RACE reads, gives a single entry per CDR3 protein. The repertoire consists of under 2,000,000 distinct CDR3 sequences, with roughly 52% occurring once and the leading ten covering approximately 2%. With 3 bases clipped from V and 7 bases from J, the junction kept 7 bases outside the gene matches. Germline CDR1 is SGHTA and CDR2 is FQGNSA. The CDR3 runs to 14 residues. Per sample, no less than 6 micrograms of total RNA were extracted.

The origin of this receptor is a woman in her thirties or forties in good health. The chain carries TRBV7-2 and TRBJ1-2, with 8 bases identical to TRBD1. What was sequenced was blood. CDR3 region: CASSFDRGGFGYTF. The CDR3 DNA is TGTGCCAGCAGCTTCGACAGGGGCGGGTTTGGCTACACCTTC.